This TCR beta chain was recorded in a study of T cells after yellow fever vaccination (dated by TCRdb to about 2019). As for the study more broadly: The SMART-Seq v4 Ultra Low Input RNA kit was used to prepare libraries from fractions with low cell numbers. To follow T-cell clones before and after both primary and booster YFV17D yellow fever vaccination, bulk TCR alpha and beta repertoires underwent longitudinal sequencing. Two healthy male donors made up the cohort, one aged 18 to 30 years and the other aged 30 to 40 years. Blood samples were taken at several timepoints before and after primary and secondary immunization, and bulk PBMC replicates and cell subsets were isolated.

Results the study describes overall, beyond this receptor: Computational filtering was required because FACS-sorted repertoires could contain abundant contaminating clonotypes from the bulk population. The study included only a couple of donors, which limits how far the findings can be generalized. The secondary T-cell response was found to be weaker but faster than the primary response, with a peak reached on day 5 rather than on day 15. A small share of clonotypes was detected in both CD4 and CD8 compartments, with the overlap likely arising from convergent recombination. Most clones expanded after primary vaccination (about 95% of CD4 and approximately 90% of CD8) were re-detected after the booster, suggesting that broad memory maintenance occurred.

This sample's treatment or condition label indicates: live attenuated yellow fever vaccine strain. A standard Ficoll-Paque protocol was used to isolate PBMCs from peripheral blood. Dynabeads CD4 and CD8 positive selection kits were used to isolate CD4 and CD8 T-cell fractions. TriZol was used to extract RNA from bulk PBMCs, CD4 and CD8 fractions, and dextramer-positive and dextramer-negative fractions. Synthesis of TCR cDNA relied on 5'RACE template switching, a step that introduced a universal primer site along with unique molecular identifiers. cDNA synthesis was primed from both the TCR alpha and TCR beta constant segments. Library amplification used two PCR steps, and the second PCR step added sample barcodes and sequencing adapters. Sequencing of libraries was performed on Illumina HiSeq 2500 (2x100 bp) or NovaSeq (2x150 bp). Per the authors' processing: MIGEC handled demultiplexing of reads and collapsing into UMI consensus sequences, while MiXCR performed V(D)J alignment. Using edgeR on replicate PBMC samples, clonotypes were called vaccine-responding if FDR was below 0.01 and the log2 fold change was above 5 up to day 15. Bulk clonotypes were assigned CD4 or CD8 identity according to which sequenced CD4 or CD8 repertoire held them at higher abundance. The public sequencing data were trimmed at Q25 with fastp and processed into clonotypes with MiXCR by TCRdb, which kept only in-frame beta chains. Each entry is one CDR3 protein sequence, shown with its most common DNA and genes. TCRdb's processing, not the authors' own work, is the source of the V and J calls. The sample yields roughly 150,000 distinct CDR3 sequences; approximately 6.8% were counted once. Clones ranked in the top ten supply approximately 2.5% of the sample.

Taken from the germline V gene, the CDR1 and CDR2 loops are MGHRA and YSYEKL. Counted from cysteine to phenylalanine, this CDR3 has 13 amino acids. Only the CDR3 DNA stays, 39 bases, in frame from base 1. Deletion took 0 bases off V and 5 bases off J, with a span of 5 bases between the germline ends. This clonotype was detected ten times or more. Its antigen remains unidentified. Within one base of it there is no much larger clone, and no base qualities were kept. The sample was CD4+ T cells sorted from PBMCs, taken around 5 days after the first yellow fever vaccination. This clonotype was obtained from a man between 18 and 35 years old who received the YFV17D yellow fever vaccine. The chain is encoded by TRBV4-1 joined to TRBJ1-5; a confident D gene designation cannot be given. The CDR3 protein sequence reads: CASSQDVDQPQHF. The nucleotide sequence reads TGCGCCAGCAGCCAAGATGTGGATCAGCCCCAGCATTTT.